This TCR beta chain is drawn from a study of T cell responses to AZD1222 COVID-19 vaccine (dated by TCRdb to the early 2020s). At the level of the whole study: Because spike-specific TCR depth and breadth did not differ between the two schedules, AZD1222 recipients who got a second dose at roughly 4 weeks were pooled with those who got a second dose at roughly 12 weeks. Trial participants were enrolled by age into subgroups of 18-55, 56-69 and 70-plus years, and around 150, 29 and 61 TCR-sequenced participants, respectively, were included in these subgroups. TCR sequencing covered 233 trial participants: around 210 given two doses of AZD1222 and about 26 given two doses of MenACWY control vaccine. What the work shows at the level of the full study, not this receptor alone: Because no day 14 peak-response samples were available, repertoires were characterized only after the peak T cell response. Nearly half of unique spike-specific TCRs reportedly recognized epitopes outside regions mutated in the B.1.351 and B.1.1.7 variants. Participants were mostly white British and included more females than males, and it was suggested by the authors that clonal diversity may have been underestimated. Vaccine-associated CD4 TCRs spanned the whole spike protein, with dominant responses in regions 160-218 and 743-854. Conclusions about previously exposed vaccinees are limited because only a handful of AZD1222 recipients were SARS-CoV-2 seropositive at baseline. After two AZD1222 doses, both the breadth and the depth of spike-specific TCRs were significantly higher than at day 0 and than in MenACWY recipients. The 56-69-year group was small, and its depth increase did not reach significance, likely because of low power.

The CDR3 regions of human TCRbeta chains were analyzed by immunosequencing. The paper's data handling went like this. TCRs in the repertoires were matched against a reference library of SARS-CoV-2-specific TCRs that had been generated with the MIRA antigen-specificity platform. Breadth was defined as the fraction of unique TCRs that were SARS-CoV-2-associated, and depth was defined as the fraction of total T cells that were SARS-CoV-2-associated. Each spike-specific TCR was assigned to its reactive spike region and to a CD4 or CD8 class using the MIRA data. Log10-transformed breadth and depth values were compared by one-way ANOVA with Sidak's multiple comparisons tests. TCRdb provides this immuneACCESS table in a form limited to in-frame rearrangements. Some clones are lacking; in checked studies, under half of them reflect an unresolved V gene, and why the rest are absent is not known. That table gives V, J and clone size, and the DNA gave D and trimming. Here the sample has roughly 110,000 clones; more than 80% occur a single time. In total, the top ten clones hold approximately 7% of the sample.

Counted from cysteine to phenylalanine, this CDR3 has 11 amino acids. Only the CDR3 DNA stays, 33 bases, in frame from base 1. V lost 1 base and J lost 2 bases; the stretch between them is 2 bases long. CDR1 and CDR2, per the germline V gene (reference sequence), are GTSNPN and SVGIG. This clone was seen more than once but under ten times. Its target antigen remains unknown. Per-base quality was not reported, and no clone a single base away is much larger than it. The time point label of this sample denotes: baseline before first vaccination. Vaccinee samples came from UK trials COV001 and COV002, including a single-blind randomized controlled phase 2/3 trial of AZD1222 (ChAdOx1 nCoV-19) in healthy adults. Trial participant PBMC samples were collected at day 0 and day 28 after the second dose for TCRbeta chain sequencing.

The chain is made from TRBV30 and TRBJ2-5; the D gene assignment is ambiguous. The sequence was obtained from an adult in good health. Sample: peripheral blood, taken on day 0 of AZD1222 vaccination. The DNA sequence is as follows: TGTGCCTGGAGTGGACAAGAGACCCAGTACTTC. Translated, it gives CAWSGQETQYF.